This entry lists 31 T cell receptor beta chains sequenced from one sample in a study of CD8+ T cells in alopecia areata. It was cDNA, reverse transcribed from extracted RNA, that served as the sequencing template. Using immunoSEQ multiplex PCR, the repertoire was profiled, and TCRdb retains in-frame clones only, with some absent. The data contain fewer than 150,000 clones, roughly two fifths of them singletons. The sequencing sample was made of CD4+ T cells sorted from blood. These receptor sequences come from a human donor with alopecia areata.

This clone has more than one count but fewer than ten. Other DNA variants within this sample encode the same CDR3. V usage is TRBV29-1 and J usage is TRBJ2-5; D is undetermined. CDR1 SQVTM and CDR2 ANQGSEA come from the germline V gene. The CDR3 is 12 amino acids. Trimming stripped 4 bases from V and 1 base from J, with 7 bases between. CDR3 nucleotides: TGCAGCGTTGTCAGGACCCAAGAGACCCAGTACTTC. Translated, it gives CSVVRTQETQYF.

CDR3: CSAKDPHGYTF. The CDR3 nucleotides read TGCAGTGCAAAGGACCCCCATGGCTACACCTTC. This rearrangement joins TRBV20-1 to TRBJ1-2; D gene uncertain. V lost 6 bases, J lost 6 bases, and 11 bases lay in between. This CDR3 region has 11 residues. CDR1 and CDR2 (germline): DFQATT, SNEGSKA (reference sequence).

The rearrangement uses TRBV6-5 and TRBJ1-4; D remains unclear. Germline assignment: CDR1 MNHEY and CDR2 SVGAGI. CDR3 length: 16 residues. V was clipped by 0 bases and J by 4 bases, with 12 bases between them. CDR3 bases: TGTGCCAGCAGTTACTCTGTACCAGGCCTTAATGAAAAACTGTTTTTT. Its translation is CASSYSVPGLNEKLFF.

CDR3 nucleotide sequence: TGCAGCGTTGGGACGGGCTCCTACGAGCAGTACTTC. This gives the protein CSVGTGSYEQYF. This chain joins TRBV29-1 and TRBJ2-7; D ambiguous. Germline V gene lookup returns CDR1 SQVTM and CDR2 ANQGSEA. CDR3 length equals 12 residues. V lost 4 bases to trimming and J lost 0 bases, with 7 bases between them.

This clone appeared a few times. The chain links TRBV7-2 to TRBJ2-1, with TRBD2 identical over 16 bases. V trimming: 5 bases; J trimming: 7 bases; junction bases outside the gene matches: 8. This CDR3 comprises 17 residues. CDR1 and CDR2 from the germline V gene are SGHTA and FQGNSA. The CDR3 nucleotides read TGTGCCAGCAGCACCGGGACTAGCGGGAGGGTGTGGAATGAGCAGTTCTTC. Amino acids: CASSTGTSGRVWNEQFF.

This clone was seen a single time. This sequence joins TRBV7-2 and TRBJ2-7; TRBD2 is a possible D gene (6 bases). Trimming left V 3 bases short and J 1 base short, with 7 bases between. This CDR3 has 13 amino acids. The germline CDR1 and CDR2 sequences are SGHTA and FQGNSA. The CDR3 coding sequence is TGTGCCAGCAGCTTCGCGGGGTCCTACGAGCAGTACTTC. It specifies CASSFAGSYEQYF.

This clone was seen more than once but under ten times. The gene calls are TRBV6-6 and TRBJ1-2; TRBD1 matches 7 bases. CDR1 and CDR2 from the germline V gene are MNHNY and SVGAGI (reference sequence). CDR3 length: 16 residues. The trim removed 7 bases at V and 7 bases at J, leaving 18 bases unmatched. CDR3 protein: CASTLQGGAGGSGYTF. As DNA, the CDR3 is TGTGCCAGCACCCTCCAGGGGGGGGCCGGAGGTTCTGGCTACACCTTC.

This clone has only a few counts. The rearrangement links TRBV29-1 to TRBJ1-5; D perhaps matches TRBD1 (6 bases). The V end was cut by 6 bases, the J end by 7 bases, with 16 bases between. The CDR3 is made up of 13 amino acids. Germline V gene sequence: CDR1 SQVTM, CDR2 ANQGSEA. The CDR3 is CSVEQGSGQPQHF. The CDR3 DNA reads as TGCAGCGTGGAACAGGGCTCGGGGCAGCCCCAGCATTTT.

This chain links TRBV7-9 with TRBJ2-7; D may be TRBD1 (6 bases). Per the germline V gene, CDR1 is SEHNR and CDR2 is FQNEAQ (reference sequence). The CDR3 contains 16 residues. V was trimmed by 2 bases and J by 3 bases, leaving 17 bases between them. The CDR3 is CASSLIQDSLSYEQYF. CDR3 nucleotides: TGTGCCAGCAGCTTAATCCAGGACAGCCTAAGCTACGAGCAGTACTTC.

This clone is a singleton in its sample. The chain links TRBV2 to TRBJ2-5; 13 bases agree with TRBD2. Trimming at V came to 6 bases and at J to 5 bases, leaving 3 bases not matched to a gene. The CDR3 extends over 14 amino acids. The germline V gene has CDR1 SNHLY and CDR2 FYNNEI. The CDR3 here is CASRPGLAGETQYF. CDR3 coding DNA: TGTGCCAGCAGGCCGGGACTAGCGGGGGAGACCCAGTACTTC.

The gene calls are TRBV28 and TRBJ2-1, with 10 bases matching TRBD2. The CDR3 is made up of 15 amino acids. Trimming cost V 2 bases and J 8 bases; bases outside gene matches: 6. The germline V gene has CDR1 MDHEN and CDR2 SYDVKM. The CDR3 nucleotides read TGTGCCAGCAGTTTAGCCCTAGCGGGAGAGCATGAGCAGTTCTTC. This codes for CASSLALAGEHEQFF.

The chain has TRBV29-1 and TRBJ2-2; 8 positions match TRBD1. After removal of 7 bases from V and 0 bases from J, the junction contained 4 bases not matched to a gene. The CDR3 totals 14 residues. Germline CDR1 SQVTM, CDR2 ANQGSEA. The CDR3 sequence is CSASTGANTGELFF. The CDR3 coding sequence is TGCAGCGCCTCGACAGGGGCGAACACCGGGGAGCTGTTTTTT.

This clone was found once. The gene calls are TRBV7-6 and TRBJ2-2; D gene unclear. CDR3 length: 14 amino acids. Germline CDR1 reads SGHVS; CDR2 reads FNYEAQ. Trimming removed 5 bases at V and 5 bases at J, with 12 bases between. CDR3 amino acids: CASSPLRVTGELFF. The CDR3 coding sequence is TGTGCCAGCAGCCCTCTTCGGGTGACCGGGGAGCTGTTTTTT.

The chain combines TRBV30 with TRBJ2-1; the match to TRBD2 covers 9 bases. The CDR3 is 12 amino acids. Germline V lookup: CDR1 GTSNPN, CDR2 SVGIG (reference sequence). The trim removed 4 bases at V and 15 bases at J, leaving 10 bases unmatched. The CDR3 DNA sequence: TGTGCCTGGATTATGCGGGAGGGCCGGTCGTTCTTC. This gives the protein CAWIMREGRSFF. The full variable domain, its missing parts supplied by reference TRBV30 and TRBJ2-1, is SQTIHQWPATLVQPVGSPLSLECTVEGTSNPNLYWYRQAAGRGLQLLFYSVGIGQISSEVPQNLSASRPQDRQFILSSKKLLLSDSGFYLCAWIMREGRSFFGPGTRLTVL.

This clone was observed a few times. The chain carries TRBV29-1 and TRBJ1-6, with TRBD1 matching over 7 bases. Germline V lookup: CDR1 SQVTM, CDR2 ANQGSEA. With 7 bases clipped from V and 6 bases from J, the junction kept 6 bases outside the gene matches. The CDR3 covers 13 residues. DNA for the CDR3: TGCAGCGCTAGACAGGGAAGTAATTCACCCCTCCACTTT. Its protein is CSARQGSNSPLHF.

DNA for the CDR3: TGTGCCAGCAGCCCCCGACAGGGCCCCTACGAGCAGTACTTC. Amino acid sequence: CASSPRQGPYEQYF. The V and J genes are TRBV7-9 and TRBJ2-7, with 7 bases aligning to TRBD1. CDR1 and CDR2 from the germline V gene are SEHNR and FQNEAQ (reference sequence). This CDR3 contains 14 residues. Trimming removed 5 bases from V and 2 bases from J; junction bases left unmatched: 6.

CDR3 sequence (DNA): TGCAGCGTTGGTAATTCGATCGCGATAGGGGTAGCCTATGGCTACACCTTC. Protein product: CSVGNSIAIGVAYGYTF. The genes are TRBV29-1 and TRBJ1-2, with D perhaps matching TRBD1 (5 bases). CDR1 SQVTM and CDR2 ANQGSEA come from the germline V gene. This CDR3 has 17 residues. Trimming took off 4 bases at V and 4 bases at J, with 25 bases between the two ends. The full variable domain, rest sourced from reference TRBV29-1 and TRBJ1-2, is SAVISQKPSRDICQRGTSLTIQCQVDSQVTMMFWYRQQPGQSLTLIATANQGSEATYESGFVIDKFPISRPNLTFSTLTVSNMSPEDSSIYLCSVGNSIAIGVAYGYTFGSGTRLTVV.

The rearrangement uses TRBV29-1 and TRBJ1-1; no reliable D call. Germline CDR1 SQVTM, CDR2 ANQGSEA. Trimming removed 6 bases from V and 10 bases from J, with 27 bases in between. The CDR3 length is 15 residues. The CDR3: CSVESKPPKIVGAFF. As DNA, the CDR3 is TGCAGCGTAGAGTCGAAACCACCCAAGATAGTCGGAGCTTTCTTT. The full variable domain, completed using reference TRBV29-1 and TRBJ1-1, is SAVISQKPSRDICQRGTSLTIQCQVDSQVTMMFWYRQQPGQSLTLIATANQGSEATYESGFVIDKFPISRPNLTFSTLTVSNMSPEDSSIYLCSVESKPPKIVGAFFGQGTRLTVV.

The chain has TRBV7-9 and TRBJ2-1; TRBD2 aligns across 10 bases. V lost 8 bases and J lost 8; bases outside the gene matches: 24. The CDR3 has 19 residues. Germline V lookup: CDR1 SEHNR, CDR2 FQNEAQ (reference sequence). Here the CDR3 reads CASLSGLAGGAARSHEQFF. CDR3 nucleotides: TGTGCCAGCCTCTCAGGCTTAGCGGGAGGTGCGGCGAGGTCTCATGAGCAGTTCTTC.

The genes are TRBV7-3 and TRBJ2-7, with D perhaps assigned TRBD1 or TRBD2 (5 bases each). Trimming removed 6 bases from V and 3 bases from J, with 24 bases in between. The CDR3 loop spans 17 amino acids. Germline V CDR1 and CDR2: SGHTA, FQGTGA. This CDR3 is CASRGDLSSGNYYEQYF. The DNA for the CDR3 is TGTGCCAGCAGGGGGGACCTCTCCAGCGGAAATTACTACGAGCAGTACTTC. The full variable domain, its missing parts supplied by reference TRBV7-3 and TRBJ2-7, is GAGVSQTPSNKVTEKGKYVELRCDPISGHTALYWYRQSLGQGPEFLIYFQGTGAADDSGLPNDRFFAVRPEGSVSTLKIQRTERGDSAVYLCASRGDLSSGNYYEQYFGPGTRLTVT.

In this sample, this clone turned up a few times. This rearrangement joins TRBV29-1 to TRBJ1-4; no reliable D call. This CDR3 is built from 13 residues. V was pared by 0 bases and J by 8 bases, with 10 bases between. Germline loops: CDR1 SQVTM, CDR2 ANQGSEA. The CDR3 is CSVEELDGEKLFF. CDR3 nucleotides: TGCAGCGTTGAAGAACTCGATGGGGAAAAACTGTTTTTT.

The chain employs TRBV20-1 and TRBJ2-1, with D perhaps TRBD1 (5 bases). The CDR3 is 10 residues long. CDR1 is DFQATT and CDR2 is SNEGSKA in the germline V gene (reference sequence). The CDR3 reads CRSQGNEQFF. The CDR3 nucleotides are TGCAGGTCGCAGGGCAATGAGCAGTTCTTC.

This chain connects TRBV2 to TRBJ2-3, with unresolved D. Trimming left V 7 bases short and J 2 bases short, with 16 bases between. Germline CDR1 reads SNHLY; CDR2 reads FYNNEI. The CDR3 has 15 amino acids. CDR3 nucleotides: TGTGCCAGCAAAGTAGGGCTAACGACCACAGATACGCAGTATTTT. Translating gives CASKVGLTTTDTQYF.

The rearrangement joins TRBV29-1 to TRBJ1-1, with D uncertain. Per the germline V gene, CDR1 is SQVTM and CDR2 is ANQGSEA. The CDR3 sequence is 13 residues long. The V end lost 5 bases, the J end lost 0 bases, and 10 bases lay between the germline ends. The CDR3 DNA is TGCAGCGTTAATCGGGTTCTGAACACTGAAGCTTTCTTT. Translating it yields CSVNRVLNTEAFF.

The CDR3 DNA follows: TGCGCCAGCAGCCCCGGAGGGGGGCGGGCGGAGACCCAGTACTTC. Amino acid sequence: CASSPGGGRAETQYF. The V gene is TRBV5-1, the J gene TRBJ2-5; D may match TRBD1 or TRBD2 (6 bases each). CDR3 length equals 15 residues. Trimming took off 4 bases at V and 5 bases at J, with 18 bases between the two ends. Germline CDR1 reads SGHRS; CDR2 reads YFSETQ.

This clone was seen once. J is TRBJ1-1 and V is TRBV6-6; 9 bases map to TRBD1. The CDR3 is 13 residues long. The ends lost 7 bases at V and 10 bases at J; junction bases unmatched: 10. Germline loops: CDR1 MNHNY, CDR2 SVGAGI (reference sequence). The CDR3 DNA reads as TGTGCCAGCACTATACAGGGGGCTTTGGGAGCTTTCTTT. Translation: CASTIQGALGAFF.

The chain is built from TRBV15 and TRBJ2-7; perhaps D is TRBD1 or TRBD2 (6 bases each). The CDR3 runs to 14 residues. Germline V gives CDR1 LNHNV, CDR2 YYDKDF (reference sequence). V lost 5 bases and J 7 bases, leaving 18 bases between the germline ends. CDR3 sequence (DNA): TGTGCCACCAGCGAGGGGGGAACGGGGAAGGAGCAGTACTTC. The encoded protein is CATSEGGTGKEQYF.

The chain has TRBV14 and TRBJ2-7; possible D gene TRBD1, 6 bases. Trimming shortened V by 3 bases and J by 3 bases, and 15 bases separated the two germline ends. CDR1 is SGHDN, CDR2 FVKESK, per germline. The length of the CDR3 is 15 residues. CDR3 DNA sequence: TGTGCCAGCAGCCAGTACACAGGGTTTGGCTACGAGCAGTACTTC. Translated: CASSQYTGFGYEQYF.

The chain recombines TRBV29-1 with TRBJ1-1, with D possibly matching TRBD1 (6 bases). Germline CDR1 is SQVTM and CDR2 is ANQGSEA. This CDR3 has 13 residues. V gave up 5 bases and J gave up 5 bases, with 15 bases separating them. The CDR3 DNA sequence: TGCAGCGTTCTAAGGGGGGTGCGAACTGAAGCTTTCTTT. This sequence encodes CSVLRGVRTEAFF.

Only a few counts were recorded for this clone. The chain recombines TRBV4-1 with TRBJ2-7; possibly TRBD1 or TRBD2 for D (5 bases each). V gave up 3 bases and J gave up 3 bases, with 15 bases separating them. Germline lookup yields CDR1 MGHRA and CDR2 YSYEKL. The CDR3 is made up of 15 amino acids. The CDR3 DNA reads as TGCGCCAGCAGCCAGGGGACCGAAGGAGTCTACGAGCAGTACTTC. Its protein product is CASSQGTEGVYEQYF.

For this clone: It is unclear where the CDR3 begins or ends on the DNA, so no DNA is shown, and the CDR3 is as TCRdb lists it. V gene TRBV29-1 combines with J gene TRBJ2-7; the listed D gene, TRBD1, was not tested against the DNA. Germline CDR1 SQVTM, CDR2 ANQGSEA. The CDR3 length equals 15 residues, ends included. CDR3 protein: CSARRAGTGTYEQYF.